This T cell receptor (beta chain) was recorded in a study of T-cell reconstitution after alpha-beta-depleted transplantation in children. Unique molecular identifiers were used in preparing the TCRbeta library. TCRdb used MiXCR to reprocess the PCR reads, holding one entry per CDR3 protein. Of about 610,000 distinct CDR3 sequences in the sample, roughly a tenth were seen once. V was cut by 5 bases and J by 4 bases, with 17 bases left in between. CDR1 and CDR2 from the germline V gene are SGHTA and FQGNSA. The CDR3 runs 15 residues. This clonotype was seen at least ten times. The specimen comprised PBMCs from the stem cell graft donor, sampled from the stem cell graft. The chain combines TRBV7-2 with TRBJ1-1, with D perhaps TRBD1 (5 bases). The source is a human donor who donated a stem cell graft to a child with acute myeloid leukemia. The CDR3 nucleotides read TGTGCCAGCAGCACCCGGACGGGGGGGGTCACTGAAGCTTTCTTT. Translating it yields CASSTRTGGVTEAFF.